This TCR beta chain was sequenced in a study of cytomegalovirus exposure and HLA in healthy donors. Regarding the study as a whole: Earlier analysis found most TCR beta V segments productive about 90% or about 30% of the time.

Details on this clone: Its cognate antigen is unknown.

The PCR contained 60 Vbeta and 13 Jbeta primers. Profiled with immunoSEQ multiplex PCR; TCRdb holds only in-frame clones, not every one. The sample table sets out approximately 200,000 clones. Sample: PBMCs. The clonotype was recovered from a boy aged 10-17 years in good health and CMV-seronegative.

CDR3 nucleotides: TGTGCCAGCAGCGTAGGACTGCTCCCAATGTCAGATACGCAGTATTTT. This translates into CASSVGLLPMSDTQYF. V usage is TRBV9 and J usage is TRBJ2-3; D remains ambiguous. The ends were cut back, 0 bases at V and 4 bases at J, with 15 bases in the middle. Germline loops: CDR1 SGDLS, CDR2 YYNGEE. The CDR3 spans 16 residues.